This record looks at one T cell receptor (beta chain) sequence and its context. Its antigen is not known. V was clipped by 1 base and J by 5 bases, with 14 bases between them. From germline, CDR1 is LGHNT and CDR2 FRNRAP. The length of the CDR3 is 15 residues. Through a sample-barcoded 5' primer and a J-beta primer mix, a second PCR was run for roughly 6 to 11 cycles. Paired-end reads containing CDR3 totaled no fewer than 2.5 million for each sample. Via MiXCR, TCRdb re-called the 5' RACE reads, giving one row per CDR3 protein. The sample contains 750,000 to 950,000 distinct CDR3 sequences, approximately 24% of which appear only once. The data are from a study of blood T cells in healthy people across ages. Notes on the study in general: A roughly linear age-dependent decrease characterized TCR beta diversity per million T cells.

The individuals who served as donors were healthy Caucasians living in Russia, aged about 6 to 100. A further study also used this sample, focusing on T cells of mothers and their children.

The J gene is TRBJ1-2, the V gene TRBV12-5; a possible D gene is TRBD1 (5 bases). Specimen: blood. This receptor was identified in a boy between 10 and 17 years old in good health. The CDR3 DNA is TGTGCTAGTGGTTTGGGTCCGGGGAGGGGATATGGCTACACCTTC. It specifies CASGLGPGRGYGYTF.